This TCR beta chain was retrieved from a study of Ad26.COV2.S vaccination and SARS-CoV-2 variants. Study results and caveats: Total T cell responses, in the TCR breadth and depth analyses, may have been underestimated.

Sequenced by immunoSEQ multiplex PCR; TCRdb stores in-frame clones only, minus some. Of around 450,000 clones in the sample, roughly 91% are singletons; the top ten hold around 4.5%. This clone has just one count. What it recognizes is unknown. The treatment was: some 20 received Ad26.COV2.S at low or high dose, single or two shots; roughly 5 received placebo; per-sample allocation not given. Sampling was performed 63 days after the first vaccine or placebo injection. The CDR3 is made up of 13 amino acids. Germline V lookup: CDR1 SGHRS, CDR2 YFSETQ. V shed 0 bases, J shed 11 bases, and the junction held 6 bases outside the gene matches.

The genes are TRBV5-1 and TRBJ1-2, with TRBD1 matching over 8 bases. This receptor was taken from a person aged 18-60 years who received the Ad26.COV2.S COVID-19 vaccine or a placebo. This specimen consisted of peripheral blood, obtained in a trial of Ad26.COV2.S vaccine versus placebo. CDR3: CASSLGTGRGYTF. In DNA form, the CDR3 reads TGCGCCAGCAGCTTGGGGACAGGGAGAGGTTACACCTTC.